This entry lists 29 T cell receptor beta chains sequenced from one sample in a study of breast tumors, draining lymph nodes, adjacent tissues. Samples came from axillary lymph nodes draining the breast cancer. TCRdb re-called the multiplex PCR reads through MiXCR, storing one row per CDR3 protein. The sample shows around 120,000 distinct CDR3 sequences, just under 20% of them seen only once. The sequenced material came from axillary lymph node tissue. The receptors derive from a female donor with breast cancer. Some clones in this sample may be carry-over from other donors' samples.

This clonotype was recorded at least ten times. This sequence joins TRBV6-5 and TRBJ2-3; 13 nucleotides agree with TRBD2. The CDR3 spans 17 residues. Germline assignment: CDR1 MNHEY and CDR2 SVGAGI. The trim removed 5 bases at V and 4 bases at J, leaving 9 bases unmatched. Here the CDR3 reads CASSKAGLAGDSDTQYF. DNA for the CDR3: TGTGCCAGCAGTAAAGCAGGACTAGCGGGGGACTCAGATACGCAGTATTTT.

This clonotype was recorded many times. The chain couples TRBV5-4 to TRBJ1-6, with D tentatively TRBD1 (6 bases). The CDR3 covers 16 residues. Germline assignment: CDR1 SGHNT and CDR2 YYREEE (reference sequence). V lost 4 bases, J lost 6 bases, and 17 bases lay in between. For the CDR3, the DNA is TGTGCCAGCAGCACAACAGGGAGGGGTGGTAATTCACCCCTCCACTTT. Residues: CASSTTGRGGNSPLHF.

In its sample, this clonotype was seen many times. The J gene is TRBJ1-3, the V gene TRBV6-5; TRBD1 aligns across 7 bases. Trimming removed 5 bases from V and 10 bases from J; junction bases left unmatched: 8. CDR1 is MNHEY and CDR2 is SVGAGI in the germline V gene. The CDR3 totals 13 residues. The CDR3 loop is CASSMGQRTTIYF. The DNA for the CDR3 is TGTGCCAGCAGTATGGGACAGAGGACTACCATATATTTT.

This clonotype was observed once. With a much larger clone just one base away, this may be a read error. V and J are TRBV4-2 and TRBJ1-2; D perhaps matches TRBD1 (5 bases). The germline V gene has CDR1 LGHNA and CDR2 YNFKEQ. The CDR3 is 15 residues long. The CDR3 is CASSQDVGASYGHTF. In DNA form, the CDR3 reads TGTGCCAGCAGCCAAGACGTCGGGGCTTCCTATGGCCACACCTTC.

This clonotype was detected many times. At one boundary the junction diverges from the germline segment, which might be a read error. The chain uses TRBV7-7 and TRBJ2-3; D ambiguous. Germline assignment: CDR1 SSHAT and CDR2 FNYEAQ (reference sequence). The CDR3 is made up of 15 amino acids. The CDR3 loop reads CASSLSGFPADEQYF. The CDR3 nucleotides read TGTGCTAGCAGCTTAAGTGGGTTCCCAGCCGATGAGCAGTATTTT.

This clonotype appeared many times. The chain links TRBV11-1 to TRBJ2-2; D is possibly TRBD2 (7 bases). The CDR3 totals 14 residues. Trimming pared 6 bases from V and 4 bases from J, leaving 12 bases between. CDR1 SGHAT and CDR2 FQDESV come from the germline V gene (reference sequence). CDR3 sequence reads: CASSGRGGTGELFF. For the CDR3, the DNA is TGTGCCAGCAGTGGTAGGGGGGGCACCGGGGAGCTGTTTTTT.

This clonotype was recorded at least ten times. V is TRBV5-1 and J is TRBJ2-1, with D possibly being TRBD2 (6 bases). CDR3 size: 15 residues. V was cut by 0 bases and J by 3 bases, with 10 bases left in between. Germline loops: CDR1 SGHRS, CDR2 YFSETQ. CDR3 sequence reads: CASSLGGLNYNEQFF. The CDR3 DNA reads as TGCGCCAGCAGCTTGGGGGGACTTAACTACAATGAGCAGTTCTTC.

This clonotype was seen more than once but under ten times. This chain joins TRBV27 and TRBJ1-2; D unresolved. V lost 6 bases to trimming and J lost 4 bases, with 12 bases between them. The CDR3 has 13 amino acids. Germline CDR1 reads MNHEY; CDR2 reads SMNVEV (reference sequence). CDR3 in amino acids: CASRPVGPYGYTF. The CDR3 DNA follows: TGTGCCAGCAGGCCTGTGGGCCCCTATGGCTACACCTTC.

The chain has TRBV6-2 or TRBV6-3 and TRBJ2-5, with D possibly matching TRBD1 (6 bases). The CDR3 runs to 15 residues. Germline loops: CDR1 MNHEY, CDR2 SVGEGT. Trimming pared 4 bases from V and 5 bases from J, leaving 17 bases between. The CDR3: CASSFRNRDGETQYF. The DNA for the CDR3 is TGTGCCAGCAGTTTCCGAAACAGGGATGGGGAGACCCAGTACTTC.

This clonotype was counted many times. The V and J genes are TRBV5-1 and TRBJ1-3; TRBD1 aligns across 7 bases. Trimming took 1 base from V and 0 from J; bases not matched to a gene: 1. Germline values: CDR1 SGHRS, CDR2 YFSETQ. The CDR3 covers 15 residues. CDR3 sequence reads: CASSLTGASGNTIYF. The CDR3 DNA is TGCGCCAGCAGCTTGACAGGGGCCTCTGGAAACACCATATATTTT.

The sample holds many counts of this clonotype. This rearrangement joins TRBV25-1 to TRBJ2-7; TRBD1 might be the D (5 bases). The CDR3 totals 15 residues. Trimming left V 5 bases short and J 4 bases short, with 18 bases between. Germline CDR1 is MGHDK and CDR2 is SYGVNS. Here the CDR3 DNA reads TGTGCCAGCAGTAGAGGTGGGGCCATCGATTACGAGCAGTACTTC. Its translation: CASSRGGAIDYEQYF.

Remarks on this clonotype: A much larger clone differs by one base, so this may be a read error. This CDR3 is CASSQESTGGSARGETQYF. In nucleotides, the CDR3 is TGTGCCAGCAGCCAAGAGAGCACAGGGGGGTCAGCAAGGGGAGAGACCCAGTACTTC. This rearrangement joins TRBV4-2 to TRBJ2-5; 8 bases agree with TRBD1. Germline CDR1 LGHNA, CDR2 YNFKEQ. CDR3 size: 19 residues. V was clipped by 0 bases and J by 4 bases; unmatched bases: 16.

The gene calls are TRBV20-1 and TRBJ2-3; TRBD2 agrees at 12 bases. Germline trimming cut 3 bases from V and 6 bases from J; bases unmatched to any gene: 7. The CDR3 loop spans 15 amino acids. CDR1 is DFQATT, CDR2 SNEGSKA, per germline (reference sequence). The DNA for the CDR3 is TGCAGTGCTAGCCCCCTAGCGGGAGGGCCGGATACGCAGTATTTT. It is translated as CSASPLAGGPDTQYF.

The CDR3 spells CASSRQGYTDTQYF. The CDR3 DNA reads TGTGCCAGCAGCCGGCAGGGGTACACAGATACGCAGTATTTT. J is TRBJ2-3 and V is TRBV3-1; TRBD1 is a possible D gene (6 bases). Trimming left V 4 bases short and J 2 bases short, with 10 bases between. The CDR3 covers 14 residues. The V gene's germline CDR1 is LGHDT and CDR2 YNNKEL (reference sequence).

V and J are TRBV25-1 and TRBJ2-5; 8 bases map to TRBD1. The CDR3 runs to 15 residues. J gave up 4 bases and V 4 bases, and 8 bases lay outside the gene matches. The germline V gene encodes CDR1 MGHDK and CDR2 SYGVNS. Here the CDR3 reads CASSGTGRGRETQYF. CDR3 nucleotides: TGTGCCAGCAGTGGGACAGGGAGAGGACGAGAGACCCAGTACTTC.

The J gene is TRBJ2-6, the V gene TRBV18; a possible D gene is TRBD1 (6 bases). V was trimmed by 4 bases and J by 4 bases, leaving 17 bases between them. This CDR3 comprises 17 residues. The V gene's germline CDR1 is KGHSH and CDR2 LQKENI. The CDR3 loop reads CASSLRTDFSGANVLTF. The CDR3 DNA reads TGTGCCAGCTCACTCAGGACAGATTTTTCCGGGGCCAACGTCCTGACTTTC.

This clonotype appeared many times. This rearrangement joins TRBV2 to TRBJ2-3, with D possibly being TRBD2 (6 bases). CDR1 is SNHLY, CDR2 FYNNEI, per germline. Trimming removed 4 bases from V and 0 bases from J, with 14 bases in between. CDR3 length equals 16 residues. CDR3 amino acids: CASSGEARASTDTQYF. CDR3 nucleotides: TGTGCCAGCAGTGGGGAGGCTCGTGCTAGCACAGATACGCAGTATTTT. Supplemented by reference TRBV2 and TRBJ2-3, the full variable domain reads EPEVTQTPSHQVTQMGQEVILRCVPISNHLYFYWYRQILGQKVEFLVSFYNNEISEKSEIFDDQFSVERPDGSNFTLKIRSTKLEDSAMYFCASSGEARASTDTQYFGPGTRLTVL.

The table lists this clonotype with many counts. The V call is TRBV2, the J call TRBJ1-2, with D unresolved. Germline V CDR1 and CDR2: SNHLY, FYNNEI. V was trimmed by 4 bases and J by 14 bases, leaving 14 bases between them. The CDR3 is 11 residues long. Here the CDR3 reads CASSVVSAETF. For the CDR3, the DNA is TGTGCCAGCAGTGTTGTGAGCGCAGAGACCTTC.

This clonotype was observed at least ten times. The V gene is TRBV7-9, the J gene TRBJ2-2; 7 bases align to TRBD2. Per the germline V gene, CDR1 is SEHNR and CDR2 is FQNEAQ (reference sequence). V lost 5 bases and J lost 1; bases outside the gene matches: 13. This CDR3 has 18 residues. CDR3 coding DNA: TGTGCCAGCAGCCCCATTCGAGATTGGACTAGGAACACCGGGGAGCTGTTTTTT. This sequence encodes CASSPIRDWTRNTGELFF.

This clonotype was seen many times. The chain recombines TRBV7-8 with TRBJ2-2; TRBD2 matches at 10 bases. The CDR3 is 18 amino acids. In germline, CDR1 is SGHVS, CDR2 FQNEAQ. J gave up 1 base and V 6 bases, and 11 bases lay outside the gene matches. In nucleotides, the CDR3 is TGTGCCAGCAGAAAACGGAGTAGCGGGGGGCAGAACACCGGGGAGCTGTTTTTT. As protein: CASRKRSSGGQNTGELFF.

This clonotype was detected many times. The CDR3 DNA follows: TGTGCCAGCAGCTCCGGGACTCAAATTGGAAATGAGCAGTTCTTC. It encodes CASSSGTQIGNEQFF. V gene TRBV5-4 combines with J gene TRBJ2-1; tentatively, D is TRBD2 (6 bases). The V end lost 3 bases, the J end lost 7 bases, and 17 bases lay between the germline ends. Looked up from germline, CDR1 is SGHNT and CDR2 is YYREEE (reference sequence). This CDR3 has 15 amino acids.

For this clonotype: Since a much larger clone is just one base distant, this may be a read error. The gene calls are TRBV2 and TRBJ1-5; D is perhaps TRBD1 (6 bases). Per germline, CDR1 SNHLY and CDR2 FYNNEI. CDR3 length: 14 residues. Trimming took off 11 bases at V and 2 bases at J, with 16 bases between the two ends. The CDR3 is CAGNPHRGNQPQHF. In DNA form, the CDR3 reads TGTGCCGGCAATCCCCACAGGGGCAATCAGCCCCAGCATTTT.

This clonotype was seen many times. The V and J genes are TRBV20-1 and TRBJ2-1, with 13 positions matching TRBD2. The CDR3 is made up of 15 amino acids. Germline assignment: CDR1 DFQATT and CDR2 SNEGSKA (reference sequence). V shed 4 bases, J shed 8 bases, and the junction held 8 bases outside the gene matches. CDR3 protein: CSATGTSGVTDEQFF. In DNA form, the CDR3 reads TGCAGTGCTACCGGGACTAGCGGGGTTACGGATGAGCAGTTCTTC.

This clonotype was seen repeatedly, ten times or more. The chain recombines TRBV12-3 or TRBV12-4 with TRBJ2-7, with 9 bases that match TRBD1. The length of the CDR3 is 14 residues. V was pared by 5 bases and J by 2 bases, with 4 bases of the junction left unmatched. In DNA, the CDR3 is TGTGCCAGCAGTCTCCGGACAGGGGCCTACGAGCAGTACTTC. Residues: CASSLRTGAYEQYF.

Concerning this clonotype itself: A read error may explain this, as a much larger clone is one base away. The chain uses TRBV29-1 and TRBJ2-3, with 10 bases that match TRBD1. Germline V gene data show CDR1 as SQVTM and CDR2 as ANQGSEA. Unmatched junction bases numbered 11, after V lost 8 bases and J lost 6 bases. CDR3 length: 14 amino acids. In DNA, the CDR3 is TGCAGCATGAAGACCGGGACAGGGGCGGATACGCAGTATTTT. Residues: CSMKTGTGADTQYF.

This clonotype was recorded many times. V usage is TRBV9 and J usage is TRBJ2-5; 7 bases are shared with TRBD2. The CDR3 spans 13 residues. J gave up 5 bases and V 3 bases, and 4 bases lay outside the gene matches. Germline-derived CDR1 and CDR2 are SGDLS and YYNGEE. As DNA, the CDR3 is TGTGCCAGCAGCGCAGCGGGATACGAGACCCAGTACTTC. Encoded protein: CASSAAGYETQYF.

This clonotype has at least ten counts. J is TRBJ1-2 and V is TRBV19; TRBD1 is a possible D gene (5 bases). The CDR3 is 13 residues long. Trimming shortened V by 3 bases and J by 7 bases, and 12 bases separated the two germline ends. Germline V gives CDR1 LNHDA, CDR2 SQIVND (reference sequence). CDR3 DNA sequence: TGTGCCAGTAGTATGGCGGTTGGGGGTGGCTACACCTTC. Protein: CASSMAVGGGYTF.

There are many counts of this clonotype. V is TRBV29-1 and J is TRBJ2-7, with 7 bases lining up with TRBD1. The germline gives CDR1 SQVTM, CDR2 ANQGSEA. The CDR3 is made up of 11 amino acids. With V trimmed by 5 bases and J by 6 bases, 4 bases remained unmatched. This CDR3 reads CSVTQGREQYF. The CDR3 bases are TGCAGCGTTACACAGGGGCGCGAGCAGTACTTC.

This clonotype came up many times. This chain joins TRBV27 and TRBJ2-7; the D is unclear. This CDR3 contains 10 residues. Germline assignment: CDR1 MNHEY and CDR2 SMNVEV (reference sequence). Between the trimmed V and J ends, which lost 8 bases and 3 bases, there was a span of 5 bases. CDR3 sequence: CASGLYEQYF. In nucleotides, the CDR3 is TGTGCCAGCGGCCTCTACGAGCAGTACTTC.